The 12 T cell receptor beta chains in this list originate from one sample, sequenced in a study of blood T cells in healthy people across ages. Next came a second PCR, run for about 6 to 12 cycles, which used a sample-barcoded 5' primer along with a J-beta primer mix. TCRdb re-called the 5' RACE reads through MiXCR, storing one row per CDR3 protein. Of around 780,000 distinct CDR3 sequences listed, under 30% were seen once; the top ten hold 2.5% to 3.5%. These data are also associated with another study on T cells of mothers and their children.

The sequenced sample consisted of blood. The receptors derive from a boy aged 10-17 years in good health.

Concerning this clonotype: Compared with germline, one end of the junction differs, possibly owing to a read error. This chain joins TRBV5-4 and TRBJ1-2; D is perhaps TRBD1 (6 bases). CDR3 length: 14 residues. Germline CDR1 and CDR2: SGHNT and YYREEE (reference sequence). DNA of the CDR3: TGTGCCGGCAGCATCTTCGGGGGCCTCTATGGCTACACCTTC. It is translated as CAGSIFGGLYGYTF. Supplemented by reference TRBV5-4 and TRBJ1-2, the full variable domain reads ETGVTQSPTHLIKTRGQQVTLRCSSQSGHNTVSWYQQALGQGPQFIFQYYREEENGRGNFPPRFSGLQFPNYSSELNVNALELDDSALYLCAGSIFGGLYGYTFGSGTRLTVV.

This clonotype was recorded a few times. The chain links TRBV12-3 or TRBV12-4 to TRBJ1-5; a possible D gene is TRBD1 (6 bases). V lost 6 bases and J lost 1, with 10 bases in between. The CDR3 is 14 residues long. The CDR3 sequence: CASSGQGSNQPQHF. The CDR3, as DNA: TGTGCCAGCAGCGGGCAGGGGAGCAATCAGCCCCAGCATTTT.

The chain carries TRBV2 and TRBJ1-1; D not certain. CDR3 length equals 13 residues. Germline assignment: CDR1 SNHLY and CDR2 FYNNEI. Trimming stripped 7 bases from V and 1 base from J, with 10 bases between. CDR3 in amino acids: CASTLAGNTEAFF. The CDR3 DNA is TGTGCCAGCACCCTGGCGGGGAACACTGAAGCTTTCTTT. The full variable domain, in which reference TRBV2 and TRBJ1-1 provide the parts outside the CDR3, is EPEVTQTPSHQVTQMGQEVILRCVPISNHLYFYWYRQILGQKVEFLVSFYNNEISEKSEIFDDQFSVERPDGSNFTLKIRSTKLEDSAMYFCASTLAGNTEAFFGQGTRLTVV.

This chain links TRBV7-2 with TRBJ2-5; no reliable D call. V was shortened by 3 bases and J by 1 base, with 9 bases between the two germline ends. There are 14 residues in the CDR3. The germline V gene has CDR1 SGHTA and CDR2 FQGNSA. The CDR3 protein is CASSFGATQETQYF. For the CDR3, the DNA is TGTGCCAGCAGCTTTGGAGCTACCCAAGAGACCCAGTACTTC.

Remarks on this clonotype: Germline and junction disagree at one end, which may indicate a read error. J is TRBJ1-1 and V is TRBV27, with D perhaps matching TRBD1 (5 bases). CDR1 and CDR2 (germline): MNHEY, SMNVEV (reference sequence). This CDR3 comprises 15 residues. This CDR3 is CASSLSTVLNTEAFF. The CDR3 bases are TGTGCCAGCAGTCTATCGACAGTATTGAACACTGAAGCTTTCTTT.

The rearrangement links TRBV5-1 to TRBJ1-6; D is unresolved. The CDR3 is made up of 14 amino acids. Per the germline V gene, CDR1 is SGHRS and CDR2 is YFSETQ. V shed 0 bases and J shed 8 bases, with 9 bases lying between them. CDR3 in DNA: TGCGCCAGCAGCTTGGGGCAGGCGGATTCACCCCTCCACTTT. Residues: CASSLGQADSPLHF. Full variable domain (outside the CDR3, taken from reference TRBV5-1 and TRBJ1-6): KAGVTQTPRYLIKTRGQQVTLSCSPISGHRSVSWYQQTPGQGLQFLFEYFSETQRNKGNFPGRFSGRQFSNSRSEMNVSTLELGDSALYLCASSLGQADSPLHFGNGTRLTVT.

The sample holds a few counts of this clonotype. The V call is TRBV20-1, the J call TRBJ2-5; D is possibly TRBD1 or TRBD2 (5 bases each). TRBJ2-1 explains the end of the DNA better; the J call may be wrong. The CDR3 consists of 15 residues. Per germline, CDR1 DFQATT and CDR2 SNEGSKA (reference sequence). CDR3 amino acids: CSARARDQAYNEQFF. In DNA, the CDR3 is TGCAGTGCTAGAGCCCGGGACCAAGCATACAATGAGCAGTTCTTC.

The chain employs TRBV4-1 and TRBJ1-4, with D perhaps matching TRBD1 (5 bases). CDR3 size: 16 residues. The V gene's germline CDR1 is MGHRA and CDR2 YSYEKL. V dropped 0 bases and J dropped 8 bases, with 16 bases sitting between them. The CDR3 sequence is CASSQDRAGPGEKLFF. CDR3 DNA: TGCGCCAGCAGCCAAGATCGGGCAGGGCCGGGGGAAAAACTGTTTTTT.

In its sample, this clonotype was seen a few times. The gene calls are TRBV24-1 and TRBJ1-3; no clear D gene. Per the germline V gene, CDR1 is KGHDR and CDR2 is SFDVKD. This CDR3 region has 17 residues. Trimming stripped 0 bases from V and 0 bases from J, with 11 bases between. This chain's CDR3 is CATSDLLRVSSGNTIYF. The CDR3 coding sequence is TGTGCCACCAGTGATTTGCTGCGGGTCAGCTCTGGAAACACCATATATTTT.

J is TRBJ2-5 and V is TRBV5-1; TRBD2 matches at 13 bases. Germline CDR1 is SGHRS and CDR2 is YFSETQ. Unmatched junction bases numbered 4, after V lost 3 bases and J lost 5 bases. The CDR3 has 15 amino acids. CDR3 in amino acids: CASSSGTSGVETQYF. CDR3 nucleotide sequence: TGCGCCAGCAGCTCGGGGACTAGCGGGGTGGAGACCCAGTACTTC.

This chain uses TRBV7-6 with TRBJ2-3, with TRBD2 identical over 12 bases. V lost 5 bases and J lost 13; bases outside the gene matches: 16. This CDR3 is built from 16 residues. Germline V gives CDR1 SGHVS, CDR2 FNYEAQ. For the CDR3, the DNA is TGTGCCAGCAGCCCGACTAGCGGGGGAGCTGGGCTCAACGAGTATTTT. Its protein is CASSPTSGGAGLNEYF.

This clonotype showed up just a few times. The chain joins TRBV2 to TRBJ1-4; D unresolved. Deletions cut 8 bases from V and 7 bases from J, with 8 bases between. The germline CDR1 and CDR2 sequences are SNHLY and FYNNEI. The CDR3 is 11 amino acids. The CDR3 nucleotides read TGTGCCAGCTACGGCTTTGAAAAACTGTTTTTT. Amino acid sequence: CASYGFEKLFF.